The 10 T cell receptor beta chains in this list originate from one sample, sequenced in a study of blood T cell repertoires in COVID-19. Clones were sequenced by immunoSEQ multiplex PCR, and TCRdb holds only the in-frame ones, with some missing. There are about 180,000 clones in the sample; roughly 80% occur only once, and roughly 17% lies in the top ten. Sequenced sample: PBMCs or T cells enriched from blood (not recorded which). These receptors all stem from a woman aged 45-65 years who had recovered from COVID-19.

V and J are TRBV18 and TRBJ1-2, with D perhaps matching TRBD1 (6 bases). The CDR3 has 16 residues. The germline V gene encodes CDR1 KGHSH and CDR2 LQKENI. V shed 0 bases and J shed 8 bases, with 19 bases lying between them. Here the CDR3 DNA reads TGTGCCAGCTCACCACCGGATCTCAGGGGAAGAGACGGCTACACCTTC. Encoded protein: CASSPPDLRGRDGYTF.

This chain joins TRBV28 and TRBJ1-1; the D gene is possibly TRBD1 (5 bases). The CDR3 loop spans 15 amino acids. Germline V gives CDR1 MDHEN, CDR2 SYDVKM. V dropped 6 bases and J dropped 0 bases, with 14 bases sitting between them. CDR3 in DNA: TGTGCCAGCAGGGCCCCGGGGGGAATGAACACTGAAGCTTTCTTT. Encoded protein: CASRAPGGMNTEAFF.

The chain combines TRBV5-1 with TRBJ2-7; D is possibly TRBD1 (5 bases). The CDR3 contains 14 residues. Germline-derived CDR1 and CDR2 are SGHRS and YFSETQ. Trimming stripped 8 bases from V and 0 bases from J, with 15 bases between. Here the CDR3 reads CASIRDSGSYEQYF. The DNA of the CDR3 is TGCGCCAGTATCAGGGATTCGGGCTCCTACGAGCAGTACTTC.

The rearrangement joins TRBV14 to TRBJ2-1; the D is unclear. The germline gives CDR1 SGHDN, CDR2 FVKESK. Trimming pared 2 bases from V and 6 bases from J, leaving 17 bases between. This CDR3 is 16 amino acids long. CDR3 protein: CASSQFRGDLGNEQFF. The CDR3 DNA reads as TGTGCCAGCAGCCAATTCAGAGGTGATCTTGGCAATGAGCAGTTCTTC. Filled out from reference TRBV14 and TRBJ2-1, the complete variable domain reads EAGVTQFPSHSVIEKGQTVTLRCDPISGHDNLYWYRRVMGKEIKFLLHFVKESKQDESGMPNNRFLAERTGGTYSTLKVQPAELEDSGVYFCASSQFRGDLGNEQFFGPGTRLTVL.

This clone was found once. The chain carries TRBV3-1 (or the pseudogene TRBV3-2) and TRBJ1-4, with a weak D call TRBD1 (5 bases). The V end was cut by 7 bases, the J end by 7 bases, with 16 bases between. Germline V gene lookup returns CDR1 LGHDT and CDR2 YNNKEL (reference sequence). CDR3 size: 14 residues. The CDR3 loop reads CASTSAGGGEKLFF. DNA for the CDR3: TGTGCCAGCACCTCTGCCGGGGGGGGTGAAAAACTGTTTTTT.

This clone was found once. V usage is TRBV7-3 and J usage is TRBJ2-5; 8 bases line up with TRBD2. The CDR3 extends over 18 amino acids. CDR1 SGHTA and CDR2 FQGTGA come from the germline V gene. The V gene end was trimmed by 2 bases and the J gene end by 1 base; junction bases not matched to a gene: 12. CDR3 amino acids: CASSLGPWGLVSQETQYF. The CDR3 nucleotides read TGTGCCAGCAGCTTAGGCCCGTGGGGACTAGTCTCCCAAGAGACCCAGTACTTC.

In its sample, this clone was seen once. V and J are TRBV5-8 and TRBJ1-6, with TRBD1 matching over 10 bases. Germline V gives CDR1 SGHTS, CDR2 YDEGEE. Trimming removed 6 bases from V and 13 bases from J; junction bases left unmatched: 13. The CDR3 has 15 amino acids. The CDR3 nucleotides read TGTGCCAGCACCACCGAGGGACAGGGGTTTCAGCCCCTCCACTTT. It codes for CASTTEGQGFQPLHF.

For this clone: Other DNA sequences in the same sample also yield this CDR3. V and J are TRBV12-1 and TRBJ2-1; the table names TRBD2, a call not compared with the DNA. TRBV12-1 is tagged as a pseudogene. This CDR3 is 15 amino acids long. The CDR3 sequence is CASSLFVSSYNEQFF. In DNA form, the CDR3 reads TGTGCCAGCAGCTTGTTTGTGAGCTCCTACAATGAGCAGTTCTTC.

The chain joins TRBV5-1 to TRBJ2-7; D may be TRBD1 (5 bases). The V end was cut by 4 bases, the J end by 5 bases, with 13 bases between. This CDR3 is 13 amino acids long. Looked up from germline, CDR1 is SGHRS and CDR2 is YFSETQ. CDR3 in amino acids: CASSPRRGHEQYF. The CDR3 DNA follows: TGCGCCAGCAGCCCTCGAAGGGGCCACGAGCAGTACTTC.

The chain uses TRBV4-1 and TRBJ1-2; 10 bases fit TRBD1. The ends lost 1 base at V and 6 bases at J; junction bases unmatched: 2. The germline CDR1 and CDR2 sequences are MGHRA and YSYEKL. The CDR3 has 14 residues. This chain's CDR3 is CASSQGDRGDGYTF. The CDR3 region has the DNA TGCGCCAGCAGCCAAGGGGACAGGGGTGATGGCTACACCTTC.